The rows below give T cell receptor beta chains drawn from one sample of a study of cytomegalovirus exposure and HLA in healthy donors. Clones were read by immunoSEQ multiplex PCR, and TCRdb kept only the in-frame ones, dropping some. The sample shows 84,000 or so clones, 76% of them seen only once. Sequenced input: PBMCs. The receptors derive from a male donor in good health and CMV-seronegative. Both conserved end residues are part of each CDR3. A D gene is named only where the DNA matches it firmly. Rows may omit the clone size; those that give it use once, few, many or a size class.

abundance: -
v_gene: TRBV4-3
d_gene: TRBD2
j_gene: TRBJ2-2
CDR3aa: CASSQPAGPRGTGELFF
CDR3nt: TGCGCCAGCAGCCAGCCAGCGGGACCGCGCGGGACCGGGGAGCTGTTTTTT

abundance: -
v_gene: TRBV9
d_gene: TRBD2
j_gene: TRBJ2-3
CDR3aa: CASSVGPSGSTDTQYF
CDR3nt: TGTGCCAGCAGCGTAGGACCTAGCGGTAGCACAGATACGCAGTATTTT

abundance: -
v_gene: TRBV27
d_gene: TRBD1
j_gene: TRBJ1-6
CDR3aa: CASRELTGQSNSPLHF
CDR3nt: TGTGCCAGCAGGGAGTTGACGGGACAGAGTAATTCACCCCTCCACTTT

abundance: -
v_gene: TRBV11-2
d_gene: TRBD1
j_gene: TRBJ1-5
CDR3aa: CASSPRQGVQPQHF
CDR3nt: TGTGCCAGCAGCCCACGACAGGGGGTTCAGCCCCAGCATTTT

abundance: -
v_gene: TRBV29-1
d_gene: -
j_gene: TRBJ2-3
CDR3aa: CSADTQYF
CDR3nt: TGTAGTGCAGATACGCAGTATTTT

abundance: once
v_gene: TRBV6-5
d_gene: -
j_gene: TRBJ1-2
CDR3aa: CASSYKHELYGYTF
CDR3nt: TGTGCCAGCAGTTACAAACATGAATTATATGGCTACACCTTC

abundance: -
v_gene: TRBV9
d_gene: -
j_gene: TRBJ1-1
CDR3aa: CASSVGDRTEAFF
CDR3nt: TGTGCCAGCAGCGTAGGAGATCGGACTGAAGCTTTCTTT

abundance: -
v_gene: TRBV5-1
d_gene: TRBD1
j_gene: TRBJ2-3
CDR3aa: CASRQGSTDTQYF
CDR3nt: TGCGCCAGTCGACAGGGTAGCACAGATACGCAGTATTTT

abundance: few
v_gene: TRBV5-1
d_gene: -
j_gene: TRBJ1-1
CDR3aa: CASSFLRAHTEAFF
CDR3nt: TGCGCCAGCAGCTTCTTGAGGGCTCACACTGAAGCTTTCTTT

abundance: -
v_gene: TRBV7-9
d_gene: TRBD1
j_gene: TRBJ2-5
CDR3aa: CASSWYRDRVGETQYF
CDR3nt: TGTGCCAGCAGCTGGTACCGGGACAGGGTTGGTGAGACCCAGTACTTC

abundance: once
v_gene: TRBV7-2
d_gene: TRBD2
j_gene: TRBJ2-7
CDR3aa: CASSLGLAGGSSYEQYF
CDR3nt: TGTGCCAGCAGCTTAGGACTAGCGGGAGGGAGCTCCTACGAGCAGTACTTC

abundance: -
v_gene: TRBV11-3
d_gene: -
j_gene: TRBJ1-2
CDR3aa: CASSFSDNYGYTF
CDR3nt: TGTGCCAGCAGCTTCAGCGATAACTATGGCTACACCTTC

abundance: -
v_gene: TRBV9
d_gene: TRBD2
j_gene: TRBJ2-2
CDR3aa: CASSVALAGLRTGELFF
CDR3nt: TGTGCCAGCAGCGTAGCCCTAGCGGGATTACGAACCGGGGAGCTGTTTTTT

abundance: -
v_gene: TRBV29-1
d_gene: TRBD1
j_gene: TRBJ1-2
CDR3aa: CSGRVPGTDYGYTF
CDR3nt: TGCAGCGGCCGGGTTCCCGGGACAGATTATGGCTACACCTTC

abundance: -
v_gene: TRBV10-3
d_gene: -
j_gene: TRBJ1-1
CDR3aa: CAIWGGILNTEAFF
CDR3nt: TGTGCCATCTGGGGGGGGATTTTGAACACTGAAGCTTTCTTT

abundance: -
v_gene: TRBV5-4
d_gene: TRBD1
j_gene: TRBJ2-3
CDR3aa: CASSLGGQGLADTQYF
CDR3nt: TGTGCCAGCAGCTTGGGGGGACAGGGACTGGCAGATACGCAGTATTTT

abundance: -
v_gene: TRBV7-9
d_gene: -
j_gene: TRBJ1-1
CDR3aa: CASSFIGETEAFF
CDR3nt: TGTGCCAGCAGCTTCATTGGGGAGACTGAAGCTTTCTTT

abundance: -
v_gene: TRBV19
d_gene: -
j_gene: TRBJ2-7
CDR3aa: CASSIGRSSYEQYF
CDR3nt: TGTGCCAGTAGTATAGGGAGAAGCTCCTACGAGCAGTACTTC

abundance: few
v_gene: TRBV5-4
d_gene: -
j_gene: TRBJ2-2
CDR3aa: CASSLFIQGTGELFF
CDR3nt: TGTGCCAGCAGCTTGTTCATACAGGGAACCGGGGAGCTGTTTTTT

abundance: -
v_gene: TRBV6-5
d_gene: -
j_gene: TRBJ1-1
CDR3aa: CASSYEALNTEAFF
CDR3nt: TGTGCCAGCAGTTACGAAGCCCTGAACACTGAAGCTTTCTTT

abundance: few
v_gene: TRBV5-6
d_gene: TRBD1
j_gene: TRBJ2-7
CDR3aa: CASSLDTGAYEQYF
CDR3nt: TGTGCCAGCAGCTTGGACACAGGGGCCTACGAGCAGTACTTC